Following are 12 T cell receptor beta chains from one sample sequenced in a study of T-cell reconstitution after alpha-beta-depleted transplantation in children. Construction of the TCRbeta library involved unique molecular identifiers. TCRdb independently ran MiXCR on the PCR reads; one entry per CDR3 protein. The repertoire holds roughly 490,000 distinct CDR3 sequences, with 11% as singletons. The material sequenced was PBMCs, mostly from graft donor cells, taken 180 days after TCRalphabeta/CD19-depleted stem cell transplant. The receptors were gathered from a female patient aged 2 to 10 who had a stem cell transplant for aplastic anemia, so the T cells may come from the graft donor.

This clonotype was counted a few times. CDR3 amino acids: CASSPTGLAGPNEQFF. The CDR3 nucleotides read TGCGCCAGCAGCCCCACGGGACTAGCGGGACCCAATGAGCAGTTCTTC. The chain is built from TRBV4-3 and TRBJ2-1; TRBD2 matches at 13 bases. V lost 4 bases, J lost 6 bases, and 6 bases stayed unmatched. This CDR3 is built from 16 residues. Germline lookup yields CDR1 LGHNA and CDR2 YSLEER.

CDR3 nucleotide sequence: TGTGCCAGCTGCCAGCACTCATTATCCTACGAGCAGTACTTC. Translating it yields CASCQHSLSYEQYF. The gene calls are TRBV28 and TRBJ2-7; no definite D call. V was shortened by 8 bases and J by 1 base, with 15 bases between the two germline ends. The CDR3 is 14 amino acids. CDR1 and CDR2 from the germline V gene are MDHEN and SYDVKM.

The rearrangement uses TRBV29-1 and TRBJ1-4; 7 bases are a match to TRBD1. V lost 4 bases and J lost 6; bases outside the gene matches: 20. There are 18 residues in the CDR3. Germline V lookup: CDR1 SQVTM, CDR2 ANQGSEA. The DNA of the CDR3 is TGCAGCGTTGCGCATCGTATAACTGGGACAGATATACATGAAAAACTGTTTTTT. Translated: CSVAHRITGTDIHEKLFF.

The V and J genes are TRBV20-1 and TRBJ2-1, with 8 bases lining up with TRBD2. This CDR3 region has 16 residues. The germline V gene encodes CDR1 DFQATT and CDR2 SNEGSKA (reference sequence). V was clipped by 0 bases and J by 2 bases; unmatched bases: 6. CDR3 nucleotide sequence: TGCAGTGCTAGAGACGTCAGCGGGAGCACCTACAATGAGCAGTTCTTC. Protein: CSARDVSGSTYNEQFF.

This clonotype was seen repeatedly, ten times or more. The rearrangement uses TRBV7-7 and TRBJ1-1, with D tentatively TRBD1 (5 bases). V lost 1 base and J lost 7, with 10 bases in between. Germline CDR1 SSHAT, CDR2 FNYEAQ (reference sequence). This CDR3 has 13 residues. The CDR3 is CASSLEGRVEAFF. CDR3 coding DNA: TGTGCCAGCAGCTTAGAGGGCAGGGTTGAAGCTTTCTTT.

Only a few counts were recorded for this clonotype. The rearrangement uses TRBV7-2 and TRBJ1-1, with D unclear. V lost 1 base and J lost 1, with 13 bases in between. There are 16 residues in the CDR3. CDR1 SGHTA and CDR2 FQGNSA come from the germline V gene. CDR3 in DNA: TGTGCCAGCAGCTTAGAGGGTGGGGTCCCGAACACTGAAGCTTTCTTT. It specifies CASSLEGGVPNTEAFF.

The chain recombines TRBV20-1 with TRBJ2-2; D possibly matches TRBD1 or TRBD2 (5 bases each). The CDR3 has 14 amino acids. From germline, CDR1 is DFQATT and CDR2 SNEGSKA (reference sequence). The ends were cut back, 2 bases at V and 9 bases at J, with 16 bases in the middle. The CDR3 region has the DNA TGCAGTGCTAGAAAGGGACCGCAGTTTCGGGAGCTGTTTTTT. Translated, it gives CSARKGPQFRELFF.

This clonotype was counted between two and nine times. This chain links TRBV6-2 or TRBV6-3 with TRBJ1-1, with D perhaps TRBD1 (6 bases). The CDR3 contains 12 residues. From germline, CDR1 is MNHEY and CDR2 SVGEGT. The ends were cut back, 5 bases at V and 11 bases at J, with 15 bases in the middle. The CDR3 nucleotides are TGTGCCAGCAGTCGACAGGCTACGAAGGCTTTCTTT. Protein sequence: CASSRQATKAFF.

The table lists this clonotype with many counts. This chain's CDR3 is CASSPPAGELFF. In nucleotides, the CDR3 is TGTGCCAGCAGTCCCCCAGCCGGGGAGCTGTTTTTT. The V call is TRBV12-3 or TRBV12-4, the J call TRBJ2-2; no definite D call. V was shortened by 5 bases and J by 6 bases, with 7 bases between the two germline ends. The CDR3 covers 12 residues.

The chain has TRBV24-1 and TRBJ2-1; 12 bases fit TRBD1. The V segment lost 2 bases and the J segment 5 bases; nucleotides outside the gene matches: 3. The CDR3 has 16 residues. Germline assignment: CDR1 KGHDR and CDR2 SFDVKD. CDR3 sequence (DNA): TGTGCCACCAGTGATTGGGGACAGGGGGCCAACAATGAGCAGTTCTTC. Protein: CATSDWGQGANNEQFF.

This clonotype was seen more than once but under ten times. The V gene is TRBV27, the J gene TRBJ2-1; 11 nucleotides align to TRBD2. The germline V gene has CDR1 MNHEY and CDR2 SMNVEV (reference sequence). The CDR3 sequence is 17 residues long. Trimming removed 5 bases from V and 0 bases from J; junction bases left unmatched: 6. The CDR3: CASSRRTSGFSYNEQFF. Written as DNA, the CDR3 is TGTGCCAGCAGTCGAAGGACTAGCGGGTTCTCCTACAATGAGCAGTTCTTC.

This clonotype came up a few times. The CDR3 DNA follows: TGTGCCAGCAGCCGGGGACTAGCGGGATTCTACAATGAGCAGTTCTTC. Encoded protein: CASSRGLAGFYNEQFF. The rearrangement uses TRBV5-5 and TRBJ2-1, with 13 bases identical to TRBD2. Trimming took 4 bases from V and 3 from J; bases not matched to a gene: 4. The CDR3 is 16 amino acids. Germline V gene sequence: CDR1 SGHKS, CDR2 YYEKEE (reference sequence).